This paragraph covers one TCR beta chain sequence. What it recognizes is unknown. Libraries were UMI-labeled 5' RACE TRB cDNA. After re-calling the 5' RACE reads, TCRdb lists one entry per CDR3 protein, DNA absent. This listing includes approximately 49,000 distinct CDR3 sequences. The data belong to a study of CXCR3-negative and CXCR3-positive naive CD8 T cells. Overall study findings and caveats: Memory cells diverged, while naive CXCR3-positive and CXCR3-negative cells had similar TRBV-TRBJ usage.

The sample comprised memory CD8+ T cells from blood. The TCR comes from a human donor in good health. Some clones in this sample may be carry-over from other donors' samples.

CDR3 amino acids: CASSLSGGPGYNEQFF. The chain carries TRBV7-2 and TRBJ2-1; lacking DNA, the TRBD1 call made by TCRdb goes unchecked. CDR3 length: 16 residues. Germline lookup yields CDR1 SGHTA and CDR2 FQGNSA. The full variable domain, its missing parts supplied by reference TRBV7-2 and TRBJ2-1, is GAGVSQSPSNKVTEKGKDVELRCDPISGHTALYWYRQSLGQGLEFLIYFQGNSAPDKSGLPSDRFSAERTGGSVSTLTIQRTQQEDSAVYLCASSLSGGPGYNEQFFGPGTRLTVL.